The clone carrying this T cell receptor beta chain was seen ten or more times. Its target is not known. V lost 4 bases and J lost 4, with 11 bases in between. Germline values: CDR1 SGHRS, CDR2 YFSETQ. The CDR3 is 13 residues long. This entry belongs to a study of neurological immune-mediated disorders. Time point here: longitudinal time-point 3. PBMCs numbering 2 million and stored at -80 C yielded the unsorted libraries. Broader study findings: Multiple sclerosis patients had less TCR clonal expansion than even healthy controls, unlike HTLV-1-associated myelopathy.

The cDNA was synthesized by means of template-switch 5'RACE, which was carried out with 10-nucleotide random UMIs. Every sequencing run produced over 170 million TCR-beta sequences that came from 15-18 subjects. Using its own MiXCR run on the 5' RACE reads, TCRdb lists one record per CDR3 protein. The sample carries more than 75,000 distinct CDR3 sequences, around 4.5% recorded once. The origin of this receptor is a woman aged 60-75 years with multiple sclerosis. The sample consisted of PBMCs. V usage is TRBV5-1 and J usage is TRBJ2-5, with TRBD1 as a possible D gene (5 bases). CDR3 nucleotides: TGCGCCAGCAGCAAAGACAGTAGAGAGACCCAGTACTTC. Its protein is CASSKDSRETQYF.